Listed below are T cell receptor beta chains from one sample, sequenced in a study of monozygotic twins with inflammatory bowel disease. One entry per CDR3 protein, without DNA, is what TCRdb gives after re-calling the 5' RACE reads. The sample holds roughly 330,000 distinct CDR3 sequences. Sequencing was carried out using blood. All receptors come from a human donor with ulcerative colitis or Crohn's disease, or a healthy co-twin of an affected twin (not recorded which). CDR3s include the opening cysteine and the closing phenylalanine or tryptophan.

v_gene	j_gene	CDR3aa
TRBV7-9	TRBJ1-3	CASSTPDSGSGNTIYF
TRBV12-3/TRBV12-4	TRBJ2-6	CASNTGDGANVLTF
TRBV20-1	TRBJ1-4	CSASNRNEKLFF
TRBV4-1	TRBJ2-2	CASSQEVLTGELFF
TRBV15	TRBJ2-1	CATSRGTSGGPRYNEQFF
TRBV12-3/TRBV12-4	TRBJ2-1	CASSLDRGLYNEQFF
TRBV7-2	TRBJ2-7	CASSLMRGEQYF
TRBV3-1	TRBJ2-3	CASSGLRSDTQYF
TRBV5-1	TRBJ2-5	CASSDGQGRLETQYF
TRBV7-6	TRBJ2-1	CASSLGGPGNEQFF
TRBV27	TRBJ2-7	CASSPTSGGDYEQYF
TRBV24-1	TRBJ2-5	CATSDREGLIETQYF
TRBV5-1	TRBJ2-5	CASSLQGFEAQYF
TRBV5-1	TRBJ2-7	CASSHGTGGYEQYF
TRBV12-3/TRBV12-4	TRBJ2-5	CASSITAGGHETQYF
TRBV6-5	TRBJ2-2	CASRREGTYTGELFF
TRBV12-3/TRBV12-4	TRBJ1-4	CASSLGPTNEKLFF
TRBV29-1	TRBJ2-1	CSATSGTGTYNEQFF
TRBV6-1	TRBJ2-2	CASSEARATGELFF
TRBV6-6	TRBJ1-1	CASSYSVGTEAFF
TRBV3-1	TRBJ2-7	CASSQEVGRAYEQYF
TRBV5-1	TRBJ2-5	CASSLAVRMAGGQETQYF
TRBV5-1	TRBJ2-3	CASSLTYTDTQYF
TRBV7-9	TRBJ2-1	CASSLLSRTGSYNEQFF
TRBV5-1	TRBJ2-6	CASERTGSGANVLTF